These 24 T cell receptor beta chains were all obtained from the same sample, sequenced in a study of blood T cells in healthy people across ages. Using a J-beta primer mix together with a sample-barcoded 5' primer, a second PCR was run for roughly 7 to 12 cycles. MiXCR, run by TCRdb on the 5' RACE reads, gives a single entry per CDR3 protein. The table has just under 900,000 distinct CDR3 sequences, 25% to 30% seen once. Material: blood. The source is an elderly woman in good health.

In the case of this clonotype: A much larger clone differs from this one at a single base, so this may be a read error. The chain couples TRBV5-1 to TRBJ2-7; D possibly corresponds to TRBD2 (5 bases). With 3 bases removed from V and 1 base from J, the gap between germline ends came to 14 bases. Germline V CDR1 and CDR2: SGHRS, YFSETQ. This CDR3 spans 15 amino acids. The chain's CDR3 is CASSSSDFESYEQYF. The CDR3 DNA reads TGCGCCAGCAGCTCTTCGGACTTCGAGTCCTACGAGCAGTACTTC. Full variable domain (remainder filled in from reference TRBV5-1 and TRBJ2-7): KAGVTQTPRYLIKTRGQQVTLSCSPISGHRSVSWYQQTPGQGLQFLFEYFSETQRNKGNFPGRFSGRQFSNSRSEMNVSTLELGDSALYLCASSSSDFESYEQYFGPGTRLTVT.

In its sample, this clonotype was seen many times. The chain employs TRBV4-3 and TRBJ2-1, with TRBD1 matching over 9 bases. Germline V CDR1 and CDR2: LGHNA, YSLEER. The CDR3 is 17 residues long. J gave up 8 bases and V 0 bases, and 11 bases lay outside the gene matches. CDR3 in amino acids: CASSQDGTGRSLYEQFF. The CDR3 coding sequence is TGCGCCAGCAGCCAAGATGGGACAGGGAGAAGTTTGTATGAGCAGTTCTTC.

The chain joins TRBV7-9 to TRBJ2-4; D uncertain. The J call may be incorrect, as the DNA end agrees better with TRBJ2-7. Germline CDR1 SEHNR, CDR2 FQNEAQ (reference sequence). The CDR3 consists of 12 residues. The CDR3 reads CASSLDGCEQYF. In DNA form, the CDR3 reads TGTGCCAGCAGCTTAGACGGCTGCGAGCAGTACTTC.

As for this clonotype: A much larger clonotype is one base distant, so this may be a read error. The chain employs TRBV9 and TRBJ2-3; 9 bases are shared with TRBD1. Germline assignment: CDR1 SGDLS and CDR2 YYNGEE. The CDR3 is 12 residues long. The CDR3 sequence is CANSAWTGEWYF. CDR3 coding DNA: TGTGCCAACAGCGCTTGGACAGGGGAATGGTATTTT.

V is TRBV3-1 and J is TRBJ1-5; 8 bases agree with TRBD1. CDR1 is LGHDT, CDR2 YNNKEL, per germline (reference sequence). The CDR3 extends over 15 amino acids. V shed 4 bases and J 5 bases; nucleotides not matched to a gene: 7. The CDR3 DNA sequence: TGTGCCAGCAGCCCCGGCCCAGGGGGCCATCAGCCCCAGCATTTT. Protein sequence: CASSPGPGGHQPQHF.

This clonotype was observed a few times. V usage is TRBV11-3 and J usage is TRBJ2-3, with 8 bases identical to TRBD2. This CDR3 has 17 residues. Germline V lookup: CDR1 SGHNT, CDR2 YENEEA. With V trimmed by 5 bases and J by 3 bases, 13 bases remained unmatched. The CDR3 reads CASSPRSRTSRTDTQYF. CDR3 DNA sequence: TGTGCCAGCAGCCCTAGATCCAGGACTAGCAGAACAGATACGCAGTATTTT.

Note on this clonotype: A much larger clone sits a single nucleotide away, making a read error possible. The J gene is TRBJ2-6, the V gene TRBV6-1; the D gene is possibly TRBD1 (6 bases). The CDR3 covers 16 residues. In germline, CDR1 is MNHNS, CDR2 SASEGT. The V end was cut by 9 bases, the J end by 0 bases, with 15 bases between. The CDR3 DNA reads as TGTGCCAGTGTAACAGGGATCAGCTCTGGGGCCAACGTCCTGACTTTC. Its protein is CASVTGISSGANVLTF.

V gene TRBV7-2 combines with J gene TRBJ2-6; D ambiguous. CDR3 length: 16 residues. Trimming shortened V by 1 base and J by 7 bases, and 14 bases separated the two germline ends. Germline V gene sequence: CDR1 SGHTA, CDR2 FQGNSA. As DNA, the CDR3 is TGTGCCAGCAGCTTAGAATCGGTTTCTCGAGCCAACGTCCTGACTTTC. As protein: CASSLESVSRANVLTF.

The chain couples TRBV2 to TRBJ2-3; TRBD1 might be the D (5 bases). The V end was cut by 2 bases, the J end by 6 bases, with 18 bases between. The CDR3 has 16 amino acids. Germline V gene sequence: CDR1 SNHLY, CDR2 FYNNEI. CDR3 residues: CASSESRGPESDTQYF. In nucleotides, the CDR3 is TGTGCCAGCAGTGAATCAAGGGGTCCTGAATCCGATACGCAGTATTTT.

This clonotype was detected only a few times. This chain links TRBV20-1 with TRBJ2-7; D possibly matches TRBD1 or TRBD2 (5 bases each). V lost 7 bases to trimming and J lost 3 bases, with 16 bases between them. The CDR3 is 13 residues long. Germline CDR1 DFQATT, CDR2 SNEGSKA (reference sequence). The DNA for the CDR3 is TGCAGTGGGTCCCCGGGGCCCTACTACGAGCAGTACTTC. As protein: CSGSPGPYYEQYF.

This chain joins TRBV28 and TRBJ1-1, with D tentatively TRBD1 (6 bases). The ends were cut back, 7 bases at V and 1 base at J, with 16 bases in the middle. The germline gives CDR1 MDHEN, CDR2 SYDVKM. This CDR3 has 15 residues. CDR3 residues: CASNQGGSRNTEAFF. CDR3 bases: TGTGCCAGCAACCAAGGGGGTTCCCGGAACACTGAAGCTTTCTTT.

This clonotype was counted between two and nine times. A clone one base away is much larger, so this may be a read error. V is TRBV27 and J is TRBJ2-6, with 9 nucleotides matching TRBD1. This CDR3 region has 16 residues. Germline CDR1 is MNHEY and CDR2 is SMNVEV (reference sequence). V trimming: 7 bases; J trimming: 4 bases; junction bases outside the gene matches: 8. The CDR3 DNA sequence: TGTGCCAGCACGGAACAGGGGGCGAGGGGGGCCAACGTCCTGACTTTC. Residues: CASTEQGARGANVLTF.

In its sample, this clonotype was seen many times. V gene TRBV6-1 combines with J gene TRBJ2-3; 8 bases are a match to TRBD2. Looked up from germline, CDR1 is MNHNS and CDR2 is SASEGT. This CDR3 region has 16 residues. V lost 4 bases, J lost 0 bases, and 6 bases stayed unmatched. The CDR3 is CASSVRTSLSTDTQYF. The CDR3, as DNA: TGTGCCAGCAGTGTTCGGACTAGCCTTAGCACAGATACGCAGTATTTT.

Only a few counts were recorded for this clonotype. The V and J genes are TRBV4-3 and TRBJ1-1; 8 bases are shared with TRBD1. In germline, CDR1 is LGHNA, CDR2 YSLEER. The length of the CDR3 is 15 residues. The junction had 10 bases not matched to a gene; V was cut back by 4 bases and J by 6 bases. The CDR3 spells CASSLQLGQVPEAFF. DNA for the CDR3: TGCGCCAGCAGCCTGCAACTGGGACAGGTCCCTGAAGCTTTCTTT.

This rearrangement joins TRBV18 to TRBJ2-1, with D perhaps TRBD1 (7 bases). Trimming removed 3 bases from V and 7 bases from J, with 13 bases in between. Germline loops: CDR1 KGHSH, CDR2 LQKENI. The CDR3 contains 14 residues. CDR3 bases: TGTGCCAGCTCACCCGCAGGGGGAGGAAATGAGCAGTTCTTC. Protein: CASSPAGGGNEQFF.

This CDR3 reads CSAIGLAGVSDTQYF. In DNA, the CDR3 is TGCAGTGCTATTGGACTAGCGGGAGTTTCGGATACGCAGTATTTT. The J gene is TRBJ2-3, the V gene TRBV20-1; 13 bases map to TRBD2. This CDR3 is 15 amino acids long. V lost 4 bases, J lost 6 bases, and 7 bases stayed unmatched. Per the germline V gene, CDR1 is DFQATT and CDR2 is SNEGSKA (reference sequence).

The chain uses TRBV13 and TRBJ2-3; TRBD1 agrees at 9 bases. The CDR3 totals 14 residues. Trimming cost V 6 bases and J 6 bases; bases outside gene matches: 7. Germline V gene data show CDR1 as PRHDT and CDR2 as FYEKMQ (reference sequence). CDR3 DNA sequence: TGTGCCAGCAGACGGACAGGGGAAGAGGATACGCAGTATTTT. This gives the protein CASRRTGEEDTQYF.

With respect to this clonotype: The junction departs from the called germline gene at one end, perhaps through a read error. This rearrangement joins TRBV6-1 to TRBJ1-6; the D gene is possibly TRBD1 (5 bases). The germline CDR1 and CDR2 sequences are MNHNS and SASEGT. This CDR3 region has 20 residues. The DNA of the CDR3 is TGTGTCAGCAGTGAAGATCGTGTGGGGGTTAGGCTTGTGGCGGGTTCACCCCTCCACTTT. Protein: CVSSEDRVGVRLVAGSPLHF.

The table lists this clonotype with many counts. The chain employs TRBV7-2 and TRBJ2-6; D uncertain. V was shortened by 1 base and J by 4 bases, with 8 bases between the two germline ends. In germline, CDR1 is SGHTA, CDR2 FQGNSA. The CDR3 loop spans 15 amino acids. This CDR3 is CASSLGDSGANVLTF. The CDR3 nucleotides are TGTGCCAGCAGCTTAGGGGATTCCGGGGCCAACGTCCTGACTTTC. The whole variable domain, filled in from reference TRBV7-2 and TRBJ2-6, reads GAGVSQSPSNKVTEKGKDVELRCDPISGHTALYWYRQSLGQGLEFLIYFQGNSAPDKSGLPSDRFSAERTGGSVSTLTIQRTQQEDSAVYLCASSLGDSGANVLTFGAGSRLTVL.

The chain joins TRBV7-2 to TRBJ2-1; 15 bases line up with TRBD2. After removal of 1 base from V and 7 bases from J, the junction contained 5 bases not matched to a gene. The germline CDR1 and CDR2 sequences are SGHTA and FQGNSA. This CDR3 contains 17 residues. CDR3 sequence: CASSLGGLAGGMNEQFF. As DNA, the CDR3 is TGTGCCAGCAGCTTAGGGGGACTAGCGGGGGGTATGAATGAGCAGTTCTTC. Complete variable domain (other parts from reference TRBV7-2 and TRBJ2-1): GAGVSQSPSNKVTEKGKDVELRCDPISGHTALYWYRQSLGQGLEFLIYFQGNSAPDKSGLPSDRFSAERTGGSVSTLTIQRTQQEDSAVYLCASSLGGLAGGMNEQFFGPGTRLTVL.

V is TRBV5-1 and J is TRBJ2-3; D perhaps matches TRBD2 (6 bases). The V end lost 3 bases, the J end lost 4 bases, and 12 bases lay between the germline ends. This CDR3 has 14 residues. In germline, CDR1 is SGHRS, CDR2 YFSETQ. The CDR3 nucleotides read TGCGCCAGCAGCTCCGCGGGATTGGCAGATACGCAGTATTTT. Translating it yields CASSSAGLADTQYF.

The rearrangement joins TRBV11-1 to TRBJ2-7, with D hard to call. Germline CDR1 and CDR2: SGHAT and FQDESV (reference sequence). V lost 4 bases and J 3 bases, leaving 13 bases between the germline ends. This CDR3 has 14 amino acids. This CDR3 is CASSSGRSDYEQYF. For the CDR3, the DNA is TGTGCCAGCAGCTCGGGCCGAAGTGACTACGAGCAGTACTTC.

As concerns this clonotype: A clone one base away is much larger, so this may be a read error. The chain employs TRBV7-9 and TRBJ2-7; the match to TRBD1 covers 10 bases. J lost 6 bases, V lost 5 bases, and 10 bases had no gene match. The CDR3 sequence is 15 residues long. In germline, CDR1 is SEHNR, CDR2 FQNEAQ (reference sequence). The CDR3 DNA follows: TGTGCCAGCAGCCTGGGGGGGACAGGGGCCGGCGAGCAGTACTTC. Translation: CASSLGGTGAGEQYF.

The chain uses TRBV28 and TRBJ2-5; 8 positions match TRBD2. Looked up from germline, CDR1 is MDHEN and CDR2 is SYDVKM. The CDR3 has 12 residues. With V trimmed by 6 bases and J by 13 bases, 10 bases remained unmatched. CDR3 sequence reads: CASRIGLAALYF. The CDR3 DNA follows: TGTGCCAGCAGAATCGGACTAGCCGCCTTGTACTTC.